These T cell receptor beta chains were read from a single sample in a study of blood T cell repertoires in COVID-19. Here immunoSEQ multiplex PCR was the method, and the copy in TCRdb shows in-frame clones only, minus some. The sample lists about 80,000 clones, roughly 89% occurring once. Sequences were obtained from peripheral blood. The receptor source for this set is a man in his fifties with acute or convalescent COVID-19. Both conserved end residues are part of each CDR3. D genes are given only for firm matches. Clone size, where shown, is once, few, many, or a class for clones that have expanded.

cdr3_aa	cdr3_nt	v_call	j_call	clone_size	cdr3_length	d_call
CASALGTGNFEETQYF	TGTGCTAGTGCCCTGGGGACAGGGAACTTCGAAGAGACCCAGTACTTC	TRBV12-5	TRBJ2-5	-	16	TRBD1
CASRLTGGLRDSPLHF	TGTGCCAGCAGATTGACAGGGGGCTTGCGGGATTCACCCCTCCACTTT	TRBV7-9	TRBJ1-6	once	16	TRBD1
CASSQDMRNYGYTF	TGCGCCAGCAGCCAAGATATGAGGAACTATGGCTACACCTTC	TRBV4-1	TRBJ1-2	few	14	-
CASSLGAGGLVF	TGTGCCAGCAGCTTAGGAGCGGGGGGTCTTGTCTTC	TRBV5-4	TRBJ2-1	-	12	TRBD2
CSVVLSSGGAGEQFF	TGCAGCGTTGTGCTCTCTAGCGGGGGGGCCGGTGAGCAGTTCTTC	TRBV29-1	TRBJ2-1	once	15	TRBD2
CASSAGQGSSYEQYF	TGTGCCAGCAGCGCGGGACAAGGCAGCTCCTACGAGCAGTACTTC	TRBV9	TRBJ2-7	once	15	-
CASSGPGQGASSGANVLTF	TGCGCCAGCAGCGGCCCGGGACAGGGGGCTAGCTCTGGGGCCAACGTCCTGACTTTC	TRBV5-1	TRBJ2-6	-	19	TRBD1
CASGLGHSYEQYF	TGTGCTAGTGGTTTGGGGCACAGCTACGAGCAGTACTTC	TRBV12-5	TRBJ2-7	-	13	-
CASSYDTAYEQYF	TGTGCCAGCAGTTACGACACGGCCTACGAGCAGTACTTC	TRBV6-2/TRBV6-3	TRBJ2-7	-	13	-
CATAAGSAAGHPYGYTF	TGTGCCACCGCGGCGGGATCGGCCGCCGGGCATCCCTATGGCTACACCTTC	TRBV27	TRBJ1-2	once	17	-
CATRGTGPNYGYTF	TGTGCCACCCGGGGGACAGGGCCTAACTATGGCTACACCTTC	TRBV10-3	TRBJ1-2	-	14	TRBD1
CASSPGQGYWEKLFF	TGTGCCAGCAGCCCGGGACAGGGGTATTGGGAAAAACTGTTTTTT	TRBV7-9	TRBJ1-4	-	15	TRBD1
CASSPITRGYSNQPQHF	TGTGCCAGCAGCCCTATTACGAGAGGGTATAGCAATCAGCCCCAGCATTTT	TRBV21-1	TRBJ1-5	-	17	-
CASSGQGEEKLFF	TGTGCCAGCTCGGGACAGGGCGAAGAAAAACTGTTTTTT	TRBV18	TRBJ1-4	-	13	TRBD1
CASSRQADQPQHF	TGTGCCAGCAGCCGTCAAGCCGATCAGCCCCAGCATTTT	TRBV7-2	TRBJ1-5	-	13	-
CASAPERGSGEQFF	TGTGCCAGCGCGCCTGAGCGGGGTTCGGGTGAGCAGTTCTTC	TRBV7-2	TRBJ2-1	few	14	TRBD2
CASSLGGRAVYEQYF	TGTGCCAGCAGTTTAGGCGGGAGGGCCGTCTACGAGCAGTACTTC	TRBV28	TRBJ2-7	-	15	TRBD2
CASSLQGTNTEAFF	TGTGCCAGCTCGCTACAGGGAACGAACACTGAAGCTTTCTTT	TRBV18	TRBJ1-1	-	14	-
CASSPLLAEPYEQYF	TGCGCCAGCAGCCCGTTACTAGCGGAGCCTTACGAGCAGTACTTC	TRBV4-1	TRBJ2-7	-	15	TRBD2
CASSRPSVETQYF	TGTGCCAGCAGCCGCCCTAGCGTGGAGACCCAGTACTTC	TRBV6-5	TRBJ2-5	-	13	-
CASSPTGSYEQYF	TGTGCCAGCAGCCCCACCGGCTCCTACGAGCAGTACTTC	TRBV5-5	TRBJ2-7	-	13	-
CSVEDPTLYEQYF	TGCAGCGTTGAAGATCCCACTCTTTACGAGCAGTACTTC	TRBV29-1	TRBJ2-7	-	13	-
CASSQQPQGRSSYEQYF	TGCGCCAGCAGCCAACAACCTCAGGGAAGGAGCTCCTACGAGCAGTACTTC	TRBV4-3	TRBJ2-7	-	17	-
CAITGSGPGELFF	TGTGCCATCACCGGGAGTGGGCCCGGGGAGCTGTTTTTT	TRBV10-3	TRBJ2-2	-	13	-
CASSPNLGGAQTGELFF	TGCGCCAGCAGCCCGAATCTAGGGGGGGCGCAGACCGGGGAGCTGTTTTTT	TRBV4-3	TRBJ2-2	-	17	-
CASSSGGYSNQPQHF	TGTGCCAGCAGCTCGGGGGGTTATAGCAATCAGCCCCAGCATTTT	TRBV5-6	TRBJ1-5	-	15	-
CASSQDIVAGGAWQFF	TGCGCCAGCAGCCAAGATATTGTAGCGGGGGGGGCATGGCAGTTCTTC	TRBV4-3	TRBJ2-1	once	16	TRBD2
CASRTGFSEAFF	TGTGCCAGCAGGACAGGGTTCTCTGAAGCTTTCTTT	TRBV6-5	TRBJ1-1	-	12	TRBD1
CASSRDREDSPLHF	TGTGCCAGCAGCCGTGACAGGGAGGATTCACCCCTCCACTTT	TRBV11-3	TRBJ1-6	few	14	TRBD1
CASSLIREDSGELFF	TGTGCCAGCAGTTTAATCCGGGAGGACTCCGGGGAGCTGTTTTTT	TRBV27	TRBJ2-2	-	15	TRBD2
CASSRSTIANTEAFF	TGTGCCAGCAGTCGTAGTACGATCGCGAACACTGAAGCTTTCTTT	TRBV9	TRBJ1-1	-	15	-
CASSLDQGVGGAQTQYF	TGTGCCAGCAGCTTAGACCAAGGTGTAGGGGGCGCCCAGACCCAGTACTTC	TRBV11-3	TRBJ2-5	-	17	TRBD1
CASSTPYGLAGADTQYF	TGTGCCAGCAGTACCCCCTACGGACTAGCGGGGGCCGATACGCAGTATTTT	TRBV6-2/TRBV6-3	TRBJ2-3	once	17	TRBD2
CASSIGGGAYNEQFF	TGTGCCAGTAGTATTGGAGGGGGCGCCTACAATGAGCAGTTCTTC	TRBV19	TRBJ2-1	-	15	-
CSVSRAEAFF	TGCAGCGTCTCCCGGGCTGAAGCTTTCTTT	TRBV29-1	TRBJ1-1	-	10	-
CASQGQGAIGELFF	TGTGCCAGCCAGGGACAGGGGGCAATCGGGGAGCTGTTTTTT	TRBV11-2	TRBJ2-2	-	14	TRBD1
CASSLRTATGELFF	TGTGCCAGCAGCCTTAGGACAGCCACCGGGGAGCTGTTTTTT	TRBV3-1/TRBV3-2	TRBJ2-2	-	14	-
CSVVPSDRGGNEQFF	TGCAGCGTTGTTCCCTCTGACAGGGGTGGGAATGAGCAGTTCTTC	TRBV29-1	TRBJ2-1	-	15	TRBD1
CANTASGTGELFF	TGTGCCAATACGGCTAGCGGGACCGGGGAGCTGTTTTTT	TRBV7-2	TRBJ2-2	-	13	TRBD2
CASSSRGDSGNTIYF	TGTGCCAGCAGCTCCAGGGGGGACTCTGGAAACACCATATATTTT	TRBV11-2	TRBJ1-3	-	15	TRBD1
CASSRGSPEGYGYTF	TGTGCCAGCTCACGGGGGTCCCCGGAGGGCTATGGCTACACCTTC	TRBV18	TRBJ1-2	few	15	-
CASLGRDRGYEQYF	TGTGCCAGCCTTGGACGGGACAGGGGCTACGAGCAGTACTTC	TRBV6-5	TRBJ2-7	few	14	TRBD1
CASSSLDRGSDEQFF	TGTGCCAGCAGCTCCTTAGACAGGGGTAGCGATGAGCAGTTCTTC	TRBV7-6	TRBJ2-1	few	15	TRBD1
CASSFGLAEYTQYF	TGTGCCAGCAGCTTCGGACTAGCGGAATATACGCAGTATTTT	TRBV7-2	TRBJ2-3	-	14	TRBD2
CATSGGRELNQPQHF	TGTGCCACCAGTGGTGGCAGGGAACTCAATCAGCCCCAGCATTTT	TRBV24-1	TRBJ1-5	-	15	-
CATSGEGQGRNQPQHF	TGTGCCACCAGTGGGGAGGGACAGGGCCGCAATCAGCCCCAGCATTTT	TRBV24-1	TRBJ1-5	-	16	TRBD1
CACGTTYTEAFF	TGTGCCTGCGGGACCACCTACACTGAAGCTTTCTTT	TRBV10-3	TRBJ1-1	-	12	-
CASSLDGGSSTDTQYF	TGTGCCAGCAGCTTAGATGGGGGGAGTAGCACAGATACGCAGTATTTT	TRBV7-6	TRBJ2-3	-	16	-
CASSLVRSYEQYF	TGTGCCAGCAGTTTAGTCCGCAGTTACGAGCAGTACTTC	TRBV12-3/TRBV12-4	TRBJ2-7	-	13	-
CASSMGAQRDGYTF	TGTGCCAGCAGTATGGGGGCCCAAAGGGATGGCTACACCTTC	TRBV6-6	TRBJ1-2	-	14	-
CASRDPGQGRGYEQYF	TGTGCCAGCAGAGACCCGGGACAGGGGAGGGGGTACGAGCAGTACTTC	TRBV11-2	TRBJ2-7	-	16	TRBD1
CASSLLLAGGWGEQFF	TGTGCCAGCAGTTTATTACTAGCGGGAGGTTGGGGTGAGCAGTTCTTC	TRBV27	TRBJ2-1	-	16	TRBD2
CASSLEGTSGERLNEQYF	TGTGCCAGCAGCTTAGAGGGGACTAGCGGGGAGAGATTGAACGAGCAGTACTTC	TRBV13	TRBJ2-7	-	18	TRBD2
CASSWGGTNSYEQYF	TGTGCCAGCAGCTGGGGCGGGACCAATTCCTACGAGCAGTACTTC	TRBV6-5	TRBJ2-7	few	15	-
CASSLVGLTDNEQFF	TGTGCCAGCAGCTTAGTAGGTCTGACAGACAATGAGCAGTTCTTC	TRBV7-8	TRBJ2-1	-	15	-